This entry is about one TCR beta chain. The antigen is unknown. TCRdb keeps only in-frame clones here, not all; method: immunoSEQ multiplex PCR. The table includes 57,000 or so clones, approximately 86% detected once. This sample is part of a study of OX40 agonist ivuxolimab in advanced cancers. CDR1 and CDR2 (germline): SGHRS, YFSETQ. Between the trimmed V and J ends, which lost 1 base and 7 bases, there was a span of 14 bases. CDR3 length equals 14 residues. Notes on the study in general: There was clonal expansion of CD4+ and CD8+ blood T cells by week 6 at 0.1 to 3.0 mg/kg. Normalized T-cell clonal expansion was also low in some nonresponders.

The rearrangement links TRBV5-1 to TRBJ1-2, with no clear D. This TCR derives from an adult with an advanced solid tumor such as melanoma, head and neck, liver or kidney cancer. The source material was CD4+ or CD8+ T cells sorted from blood, sampled in a trial of the OX40 agonist ivuxolimab. The CDR3 loop reads CASSLKVLDGGYTF. CDR3 nucleotide sequence: TGCGCCAGCAGCTTGAAAGTTCTGGACGGTGGCTACACCTTC. The complete variable domain, with remaining parts taken from reference TRBV5-1 and TRBJ1-2, reads KAGVTQTPRYLIKTRGQQVTLSCSPISGHRSVSWYQQTPGQGLQFLFEYFSETQRNKGNFPGRFSGRQFSNSRSEMNVSTLELGDSALYLCASSLKVLDGGYTFGSGTRLTVV.